This is a list of T cell receptor beta chains from one sample in a study of blood T cell repertoires in COVID-19. Profiling relied on immunoSEQ multiplex PCR, and the TCRdb table lists in-frame clones only, not all of them. The sample lists approximately 200,000 clones; about 90% were seen once. The sample was peripheral blood. The receptors originated from a man aged 40-49 years with active or convalescent COVID-19. Both conserved end residues are part of each CDR3. D genes are given only for firm matches. Clone size, where shown, is once, few, many, or a class for clones that have expanded.

j_call clone_size cdr3_length v_call d_call cdr3_aa cdr3_nt
TRBJ1-2 NA 15 TRBV9 NA CASSVAPGANYGYTF TGTGCCAGCAGCGTGGCTCCAGGGGCAAACTATGGCTACACCTTC
TRBJ2-5 NA 16 TRBV28 TRBD1 CASTIRGQGKRETQYF TGTGCCAGCACTATACGGGGACAGGGGAAGAGAGAGACCCAGTACTTC
TRBJ1-2 NA 18 TRBV27 TRBD1 CASSPLGLSGQGSYGYTF TGTGCCAGCAGTCCGCTGGGCTTATCGGGACAGGGGAGCTATGGCTACACCTTC
TRBJ2-1 many 19 TRBV11-2 TRBD1 CASSLARGYRGSSYNEQFF TGTGCCAGCAGCTTAGCGAGGGGTTACAGGGGAAGCTCCTACAATGAGCAGTTCTTC
TRBJ1-4 NA 12 TRBV29-1 NA CSVQGAGEKLFF TGCAGCGTGCAGGGAGCGGGTGAAAAACTGTTTTTT
TRBJ2-7 NA 13 TRBV29-1 NA CSVEASGVHEQYF TGCAGCGTGGAGGCGTCGGGTGTACACGAGCAGTACTTC
TRBJ2-3 NA 19 TRBV28 TRBD2 CASSFRLADIDPSTDTQYF TGTGCCAGCAGTTTTAGACTAGCGGATATAGATCCTAGCACAGATACGCAGTATTTT
TRBJ2-7 NA 14 TRBV15 NA CATSRVQGPDEQYF TGTGCCACCAGCAGGGTACAGGGTCCCGACGAGCAGTACTTC
TRBJ1-3 NA 16 TRBV5-1 NA CASSLFVRGSGNTIYF TGCGCCAGCAGCTTATTTGTGCGGGGTTCTGGAAACACCATATATTTT
TRBJ2-3 NA 14 TRBV11-2 TRBD2 CASSPGTSADTQYF TGTGCCAGCAGCCCAGGGACTAGCGCGGATACGCAGTATTTT
TRBJ2-5 NA 14 TRBV28 TRBD1 CASSLSGGRETQYF TGTGCCAGCAGTCTTTCAGGGGGCCGAGAGACCCAGTACTTC
TRBJ1-1 NA 14 TRBV5-1 TRBD1 CASSFGTGNTEAFF TGCGCCAGCAGCTTCGGGACAGGGAACACTGAAGCTTTCTTT
TRBJ1-4 NA 13 TRBV5-1 TRBD1 CASSLTGDEKLFF TGCGCCAGCAGCTTGACAGGGGATGAAAAACTGTTTTTT
TRBJ1-1 NA 16 TRBV7-8 NA CASSLVHPGGVTEAFF TGTGCCAGCAGCTTAGTTCACCCTGGAGGAGTTACTGAAGCTTTCTTT
TRBJ2-1 NA 21 TRBV19 TRBD2 CASSNPPGLAGPGSSYNEQFF TGTGCCAGTAGTAATCCGCCGGGACTAGCGGGCCCCGGTAGCTCCTACAATGAGCAGTTCTTC
TRBJ1-5 NA 15 TRBV29-1 TRBD1 CSVQEQGAFNQPQHF TGCAGCGTTCAAGAACAGGGGGCTTTCAATCAGCCCCAGCATTTT
TRBJ1-4 few 13 TRBV2 NA CASSADMGEKLFF TGTGCCAGCAGCGCGGACATGGGTGAAAAACTGTTTTTT
TRBJ1-2 NA 17 TRBV28 NA CASSPPPLQQKNYGYTF TGTGCCAGCAGTCCTCCCCCTCTTCAACAGAAAAACTATGGCTACACCTTC
TRBJ2-2 NA 16 TRBV23-1 TRBD1 CASGFRTGHGTGELFF TGCGCCAGCGGGTTTCGGACAGGTCACGGCACCGGGGAGCTGTTTTTT
TRBJ1-1 NA 15 TRBV19 TRBD1 CASSFRTGWDTEAFF TGTGCCAGTAGTTTCCGGACAGGGTGGGATACTGAAGCTTTCTTT
TRBJ2-1 NA 15 TRBV19 TRBD1 CASSIPGTGVNEQFF TGTGCCAGTAGTATCCCCGGGACAGGGGTCAATGAGCAGTTCTTC
TRBJ2-7 NA 14 TRBV27 TRBD2 CASSLAGGLYEQYF TGTGCCAGCAGTTTAGCGGGAGGGCTGTACGAGCAGTACTTC
TRBJ1-4 NA 15 TRBV11-2 NA CASNRVTGTNEKLFF TGTGCCAGCAATCGCGTGACCGGGACTAATGAAAAACTGTTTTTT
TRBJ1-1 many 14 TRBV7-8 NA CASTLAAGSTEAFF TGTGCCAGCACCCTAGCAGCGGGTTCGACTGAAGCTTTCTTT
TRBJ2-1 NA 16 TRBV5-1 NA CASSPGPPLSYNEQFF TGCGCCAGCAGCCCAGGGCCGCCTCTCTCCTACAATGAGCAGTTCTTC
TRBJ1-1 NA 16 TRBV6-2/TRBV6-3 NA CASSKQGGSENTEAFF TGTGCCAGCAGTAAACAGGGCGGTTCCGAGAACACTGAAGCTTTCTTT